This T cell receptor beta chain is drawn from a study of blood T cells in healthy people across ages. Comments on this clonotype: Its antigen is unidentified.

Together with a sample-barcoded 5' primer, a J-beta primer mix was included in a second PCR lasting about 6 to 11 cycles. One entry per CDR3 protein, called by TCRdb with MiXCR from the 5' RACE reads. The profile shows about 400,000 distinct CDR3 sequences, approximately 47% of them singletons. Findings and limits, study-wide: Observed TCR beta diversity per million T cells went down as age went up. This fall followed a roughly linear course with age. Versus aged donors, long-lived donors had higher diversity and more naive CD4+ cells.

The CDR3 contains 18 residues. J gave up 4 bases and V 5 bases, and 14 bases lay outside the gene matches. Germline CDR1 and CDR2: MDHEN and SYDVKM. V gene TRBV28 combines with J gene TRBJ2-7; 13 nucleotides match TRBD2. The sequence came from a man in his fifties or sixties in good health. What was sequenced was blood. CDR3 nucleotides: TGTGCCAGCAGTCATCCGACACGGACTAGCGGGAGTCTGTACGAGCAGTACTTC. Translated, it gives CASSHPTRTSGSLYEQYF.